This TCR beta chain was profiled in a study of human T cells and chemical hapten exposure. Study-level information: DPC at 2% was the sensitizing agent, placed on roughly 2 cm by roughly 2 cm of upper inner arm skin. Variation in per-sample TCR yields came mainly from small pooled library volume differences.

In the case of this clonotype: What it recognizes is unknown.

What the library attached to individual cDNA molecules were unique molecular identifiers. TCRdb re-called the RACE reads with MiXCR, one entry per CDR3 protein. The data show more than 95,000 distinct CDR3 sequences, 27% seen once. Overall study findings and caveats: Significantly more large CDR3 similarity clusters were formed by expanded TCRs than by controls.

V was pared by 5 bases and J by 0 bases, with 4 bases of the junction left unmatched. The V gene's germline CDR1 is SGHVS and CDR2 FQNEAQ. The CDR3 has 16 residues. Time point here: patch test 3, about 24 weeks after DPC sensitization. The treatment: therapeutic diphenylcyclopropenone sensitization with weekly scalp DPC. This TCR was sampled from a man aged 40-49 years with alopecia areata. Some clones in this sample may be carry-over from other donors' samples. Sequencing was performed on whole blood, taken in connection with sensitization to the hapten diphenylcyclopropenone (DPC). V and J are TRBV7-8 and TRBJ2-2; TRBD1 matches 9 bases. The DNA for the CDR3 is TGTGCCAGCAGCCCCAGGGACAGGGCGAACACCGGGGAGCTGTTTTTT. It codes for CASSPRDRANTGELFF.